The 31 T cell receptor beta chains below all came from one sample that was sequenced in a study of cytomegalovirus exposure and HLA in healthy donors (dated by TCRdb to 2017 to 2019). The method was the immunoSEQ multiplex PCR assay. The multiplex PCR relied on a mix of 60 forward primers for TCR Vbeta segments and 13 reverse primers for TCR Jbeta segments. TCRdb took over this immuneACCESS table, retaining in-frame rearrangements with V and J assigned. Such tables are incomplete; in checked studies, under half of the missing clones stem from an unresolved V gene, and the remainder is unexplained. This sample lists around 200,000 clones; just under 85% were detected once. The top ten constitute more than 0.45% of the sample. Sample: PBMCs. These receptors originate from a woman aged 40 to 55 in good health and CMV-seronegative.

The chain couples TRBV2 to TRBJ2-7; possibly TRBD2 for D (5 bases). Trimming pared 6 bases from V and 3 bases from J, leaving 12 bases between. Germline V gene data show CDR1 as SNHLY and CDR2 as FYNNEI. The CDR3 is 13 residues long. CDR3 nucleotides: TGTGCCAGCAGCTCGTCCCGGGACTACGAGCAGTACTTC. The encoded protein is CASSSSRDYEQYF.

The chain uses TRBV6-5 and TRBJ1-1, with a weak D call TRBD1 (6 bases). The CDR3 is 15 residues long. The V gene's germline CDR1 is MNHEY and CDR2 SVGAGI. With 6 bases removed from V and 4 bases from J, the gap between germline ends came to 18 bases. CDR3 nucleotide sequence: TGTGCCAGCAGGCGAACACAGGGTATGGGCACTGAAGCTTTCTTT. This sequence encodes CASRRTQGMGTEAFF.

CDR3 DNA sequence: TGTGCCAGCAGTTACCCTACGGACTTGAACACTGAAGCTTTCTTT. This translates into CASSYPTDLNTEAFF. The chain has TRBV6-5 and TRBJ1-1; D ambiguous. This CDR3 has 15 amino acids. The V and J ends lost 2 bases and 0 bases respectively, with 10 bases between them. The germline gives CDR1 MNHEY, CDR2 SVGAGI.

This chain joins TRBV19 and TRBJ2-7; TRBD1 is a possible D gene (6 bases). The CDR3 sequence is 12 residues long. In germline, CDR1 is LNHDA, CDR2 SQIVND (reference sequence). Between the trimmed V and J ends, which lost 6 bases and 3 bases, there was a span of 9 bases. CDR3 in DNA: TGTGCCAGTAGCGGACAGTTCTACGAGCAGTACTTC. This encodes CASSGQFYEQYF.

This chain joins TRBV5-1 and TRBJ1-2; TRBD1 is a possible D gene (5 bases). Germline V gives CDR1 SGHRS, CDR2 YFSETQ. CDR3 length: 15 amino acids. V lost 7 bases and J 0 bases, leaving 16 bases between the germline ends. As DNA, the CDR3 is TGCGCCAGCGCACGGGGGGAGGCTGCTAACTATGGCTACACCTTC. It encodes CASARGEAANYGYTF.

This clone has more than one count but fewer than ten. The gene calls are TRBV20-1 and TRBJ1-2; 8 bases are a match to TRBD1. V shed 5 bases, J shed 5 bases, and the junction held 1 base outside the gene matches. Germline-derived CDR1 and CDR2 are DFQATT and SNEGSKA (reference sequence). The CDR3 consists of 11 residues. CDR3 sequence (DNA): TGCAGTGCTGGACAGGGTTATGGCTACACCTTC. Protein: CSAGQGYGYTF.

This chain uses TRBV6-1 with TRBJ1-2; D unresolved. Deletions cut 3 bases from V and 2 bases from J, with 13 bases between. The CDR3 is 15 residues long. Germline V gene sequence: CDR1 MNHNS, CDR2 SASEGT. Here the CDR3 DNA reads TGTGCCAGCAGTGAGTATCCATACGGGAACTATGGCTACACCTTC. Amino acid sequence: CASSEYPYGNYGYTF.

This rearrangement joins TRBV1 to TRBJ1-5. TRBV1 is a listed pseudogene. CDR3 length: 17 amino acids. This chain's CDR3 is CTSSQEVGRPRGAPQHF. DNA of the CDR3: TGCACCAGCAGCCAAGAAGTTGGCAGACCCCGGGGGGCGCCCCAGCATTTT.

V and J are TRBV11-2 and TRBJ2-2; D gene uncertain. The CDR3 loop spans 14 amino acids. V was pared by 1 base and J by 6 bases, with 9 bases between. Germline V lookup: CDR1 SGHAT, CDR2 FQNNGV. CDR3: CASSLVSYSGELFF. CDR3 sequence (DNA): TGTGCCAGCAGCTTAGTGAGCTACTCCGGGGAGCTGTTTTTT.

The rearrangement joins TRBV30 to TRBJ1-6; 9 bases map to TRBD1. CDR1 is GTSNPN and CDR2 is SVGIG in the germline V gene (reference sequence). V was clipped by 0 bases and J by 8 bases; unmatched bases: 5. CDR3 length: 15 amino acids. The DNA of the CDR3 is TGTGCCTGGAGTGTACGTAACAGGGGGCATTCACCCCTCCACTTT. This codes for CAWSVRNRGHSPLHF.

The rearrangement links TRBV29-1 to TRBJ2-1; weak D call: TRBD1 (5 bases). CDR1 and CDR2 from the germline V gene are SQVTM and ANQGSEA. The CDR3 runs to 15 residues. V shed 7 bases and J shed 9 bases, with 25 bases lying between them. The CDR3 DNA sequence: TGCAGCGCCCTTCGTCAGGGTGTAGGGGCGAGTGAGCAGTTCTTC. Translation gives CSALRQGVGASEQFF.

The chain employs TRBV6-5 and TRBJ1-6; no definite D call. Trimming cost V 2 bases and J 8 bases, with 13 bases left between them. Germline assignment: CDR1 MNHEY and CDR2 SVGAGI. The CDR3 totals 15 residues. The CDR3 is CASSYGEDDYSPLHF. CDR3 sequence (DNA): TGTGCCAGCAGTTACGGGGAGGACGACTATTCACCCCTCCACTTT.

A single count supports this clone. V and J are TRBV18 and TRBJ1-1; no clear D gene. This CDR3 region has 15 residues. CDR1 is KGHSH, CDR2 LQKENI, per germline. V lost 3 bases to trimming and J lost 1 base, with 12 bases between them. CDR3 protein: CASSPGPAGNTEAFF. CDR3 nucleotide sequence: TGTGCCAGCTCACCTGGGCCAGCGGGGAACACTGAAGCTTTCTTT.

CDR3 amino acids: CATSGASGANVLTF. DNA of the CDR3: TGTGCCACCTCCGGTGCCTCTGGGGCCAACGTCCTGACTTTC. The rearrangement uses TRBV19 and TRBJ2-6; D call uncertain. Between the trimmed V and J ends, which lost 10 bases and 0 bases, there was a span of 10 bases. Germline values: CDR1 LNHDA, CDR2 SQIVND (reference sequence). The CDR3 has 14 residues.

The rearrangement links TRBV5-8 to TRBJ2-1; D not certain. The CDR3 is 13 residues long. The germline gives CDR1 SGHTS, CDR2 YDEGEE. The V end lost 4 bases, the J end lost 6 bases, and 11 bases lay between the germline ends. CDR3 protein: CASSTVAANEQFF. The CDR3 DNA sequence: TGTGCCAGCAGCACAGTCGCTGCCAATGAGCAGTTCTTC.

The chain combines TRBV5-1 with TRBJ1-4; TRBD1 might be the D (5 bases). The V end was cut by 4 bases, the J end by 6 bases, with 16 bases between. CDR1 SGHRS and CDR2 YFSETQ come from the germline V gene. This CDR3 is 15 amino acids long. In DNA form, the CDR3 reads TGCGCCAGCAGCCCGGTGGGGCAGGGTGATGAAAAACTGTTTTTT. This gives the protein CASSPVGQGDEKLFF.

This clone was seen only once. CDR3: CASSLAGTENYGYTF. As DNA, the CDR3 is TGCGCCAGCAGCTTGGCCGGAACAGAGAACTATGGCTACACCTTC. The rearrangement joins TRBV5-1 to TRBJ1-2; D is unresolved. This CDR3 has 15 residues. The V end lost 0 bases, the J end lost 2 bases, and 11 bases lay between the germline ends. Germline loops: CDR1 SGHRS, CDR2 YFSETQ.

The rearrangement uses TRBV4-1 and TRBJ2-5, with D hard to call. The CDR3 contains 14 residues. Germline V lookup: CDR1 MGHRA, CDR2 YSYEKL. V was clipped by 1 base and J by 5 bases, with 11 bases between them. The CDR3 is CASSQASGPETQYF. Written as DNA, the CDR3 is TGCGCCAGCAGCCAAGCGTCCGGTCCGGAGACCCAGTACTTC.

This chain links TRBV20-1 with TRBJ2-1, with a tentative D call TRBD2 (7 bases). This CDR3 comprises 11 residues. Germline V CDR1 and CDR2: DFQATT, SNEGSKA (reference sequence). With 6 bases removed from V and 8 bases from J, the gap between germline ends came to 11 bases. The CDR3 protein is CSAGEGDEQFF. CDR3 nucleotides: TGCAGTGCGGGGGAGGGGGATGAGCAGTTCTTC.

V and J are TRBV6-5 and TRBJ1-2; 7 nucleotides agree with TRBD1. The germline V gene encodes CDR1 MNHEY and CDR2 SVGAGI. The CDR3 is 15 residues long. V shed 6 bases and J 5 bases; nucleotides not matched to a gene: 12. The CDR3 DNA reads TGTGCCAGCAGGATGACAGGGCGACTGGGTTATGGCTACACCTTC. Translated: CASRMTGRLGYGYTF.

The J gene is TRBJ1-1, the V gene TRBV18, with D unresolved. V was shortened by 3 bases and J by 3 bases, with 17 bases between the two germline ends. Looked up from germline, CDR1 is KGHSH and CDR2 is LQKENI. This CDR3 has 16 residues. The CDR3 protein is CASSPRIVSGDTEAFF. The CDR3 nucleotides are TGTGCCAGCTCACCCCGTATAGTATCTGGTGACACTGAAGCTTTCTTT.

A word on this clone: The sample carries other DNA sequences with the same CDR3. The chain carries TRBV29-1 and TRBJ1-1; D not certain. Trimming removed 7 bases at V and 2 bases at J, with 5 bases between. CDR1 is SQVTM, CDR2 ANQGSEA, per germline. The CDR3 loop spans 10 amino acids. The CDR3 is CSAKNTEAFF. The CDR3 DNA is TGCAGCGCTAAAAACACTGAAGCTTTCTTT.

Note on this clone: The junction shows a germline mismatch at one end, possibly a read error. The V call is TRBV7-7, the J call TRBJ2-7, with D perhaps matching TRBD2 (5 bases). Germline CDR1 and CDR2: SSHAT and FNYEAQ (reference sequence). The length of the CDR3 is 18 residues. The CDR3 loop reads CASSTRERTEAARYEQYF. The CDR3 DNA sequence: TGTGCTAGCAGCACCCGCGAGCGGACTGAGGCGGCTCGGTACGAGCAGTACTTC.

This clone was seen only once. CDR3 DNA: TGTGCCAGCAGTCAACAGGGTTTAGGGTACTACAATGAGCAGTTCTTC. Translation gives CASSQQGLGYYNEQFF. The chain links TRBV2 to TRBJ2-1; TRBD1 might be the D (6 bases). The V gene's germline CDR1 is SNHLY and CDR2 FYNNEI. The CDR3 length is 16 residues. The V end lost 5 bases, the J end lost 3 bases, and 17 bases lay between the germline ends.

This clone was seen just once. CDR3 coding DNA: TGCAGTGCTGGGCAAACCTACGAGCAGTACTTC. Amino acids: CSAGQTYEQYF. The chain is built from TRBV20-1 and TRBJ2-7; D is unresolved. V was cut by 5 bases and J by 2 bases, with 7 bases left in between. From germline, CDR1 is DFQATT and CDR2 SNEGSKA (reference sequence). This CDR3 comprises 11 residues.

The J gene is TRBJ2-7, the V gene TRBV30; D may be TRBD2 (6 bases). The CDR3 has 15 amino acids. V gave up 1 base and J gave up 2 bases, with 15 bases separating them. CDR1 is GTSNPN and CDR2 is SVGIG in the germline V gene (reference sequence). Written as DNA, the CDR3 is TGTGCCTGGAGTGGCCCCGGGACTGGAACCTACGAGCAGTACTTC. Protein: CAWSGPGTGTYEQYF.

V usage is TRBV6-1 and J usage is TRBJ1-1; D not certain. V was pared by 7 bases and J by 4 bases, with 16 bases between. Germline CDR1 is MNHNS and CDR2 is SASEGT. The CDR3 is made up of 14 amino acids. CDR3 nucleotides: TGTGCCAGCACCGAAAGTGGGCCAGGCACTGAAGCTTTCTTT. Translation gives CASTESGPGTEAFF.

With respect to this clone: The same CDR3 is also encoded by other DNA sequences in this sample. The V call is TRBV6-5, the J call TRBJ1-1; a possible D gene is TRBD1 (5 bases). V lost 2 bases, J lost 1 base, and 5 bases lay in between. CDR3 length: 13 amino acids. The V gene's germline CDR1 is MNHEY and CDR2 SVGAGI. The CDR3 nucleotides are TGTGCCAGCAGTTACAGGGGGAACACTGAAGCTTTCTTT. It specifies CASSYRGNTEAFF.

The chain carries TRBV18 and TRBJ1-1; tentatively, D is TRBD1 (5 bases). The CDR3 totals 15 residues. Per the germline V gene, CDR1 is KGHSH and CDR2 is LQKENI. The V end was cut by 0 bases, the J end by 1 base, with 9 bases between. The CDR3 is CASSPPGGSNTEAFF. CDR3 DNA sequence: TGTGCCAGCTCACCACCGGGGGGGTCGAACACTGAAGCTTTCTTT.

The chain is built from TRBV6-6 and TRBJ2-2; D might be TRBD1 (6 bases). Looked up from germline, CDR1 is MNHNY and CDR2 is SVGAGI (reference sequence). Trimming shortened V by 7 bases and J by 2 bases, and 8 bases separated the two germline ends. The CDR3 extends over 13 amino acids. This chain's CDR3 is CASTGTNTGELFF. CDR3 nucleotide sequence: TGTGCCAGCACCGGGACAAACACCGGGGAGCTGTTTTTT.

The CDR3 DNA reads TGCGCCAGCAGCCAAGAATCCCTGCTAGTTATTGAGACCCAGTACTTC. Residues: CASSQESLLVIETQYF. This chain connects TRBV4-1 to TRBJ2-5; no definite D call. The V gene's germline CDR1 is MGHRA and CDR2 YSYEKL. Trimming took off 0 bases at V and 5 bases at J, with 16 bases between the two ends. This CDR3 has 16 residues.